This TCR beta chain appears in the sequencing data of a study of control samples from healthy donors and cancer patients. Sequencing was performed with immunoSEQ multiplex PCR; in TCRdb, only in-frame clones are kept and a portion is missing. The specimen's table records some 180,000 clones. This CDR3 contains 16 residues. From germline, CDR1 is SGHVS and CDR2 FQNEAQ. V dropped 1 base and J dropped 0 bases, with 12 bases sitting between them. The TCR comes from a woman in her thirties in good health. Sequencing was done on a sample of blood. The chain joins TRBV7-8 to TRBJ1-2; D is uncertain. As DNA, the CDR3 is TGTGCCAGCAGCTTAGGGGAACTGACTCCTAACTATGGCTACACCTTC. Its translation is CASSLGELTPNYGYTF.